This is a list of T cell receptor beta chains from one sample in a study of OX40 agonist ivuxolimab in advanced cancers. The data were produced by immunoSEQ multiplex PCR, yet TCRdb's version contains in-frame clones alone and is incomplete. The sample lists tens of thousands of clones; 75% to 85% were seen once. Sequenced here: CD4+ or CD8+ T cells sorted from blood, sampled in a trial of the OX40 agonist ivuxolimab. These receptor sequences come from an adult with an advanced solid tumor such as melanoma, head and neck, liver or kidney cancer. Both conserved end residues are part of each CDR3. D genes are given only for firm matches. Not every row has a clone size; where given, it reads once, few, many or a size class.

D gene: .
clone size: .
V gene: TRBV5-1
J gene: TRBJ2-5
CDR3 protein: CASSLDGRGGETQYF
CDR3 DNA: TGCGCCAGCAGCTTGGACGGCAGGGGTGGAGAGACCCAGTACTTC

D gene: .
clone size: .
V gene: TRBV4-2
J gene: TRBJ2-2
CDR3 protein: CASSQDGFGRLTGELFF
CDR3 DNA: TGTGCCAGCAGCCAAGATGGGTTCGGGAGATTAACCGGGGAGCTGTTTTTT

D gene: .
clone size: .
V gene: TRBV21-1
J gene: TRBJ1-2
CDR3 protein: CANYLSYGYTF
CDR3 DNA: TGTGCCAACTATCTCTCCTATGGCTACACCTTC

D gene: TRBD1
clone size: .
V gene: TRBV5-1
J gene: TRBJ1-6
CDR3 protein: CASSSTGVSTNSPLHF
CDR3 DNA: TGCGCCAGCAGCTCTACAGGGGTTTCGACGAATTCACCCCTCCACTTT

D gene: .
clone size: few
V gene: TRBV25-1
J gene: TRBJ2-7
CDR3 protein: CASSGRDSRGEQYF
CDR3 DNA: TGTGCCAGCAGTGGCCGGGACAGCCGGGGGGAGCAGTACTTC

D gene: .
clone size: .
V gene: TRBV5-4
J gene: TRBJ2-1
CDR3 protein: CASSSDSHNEQFF
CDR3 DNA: TGTGCCAGCAGTTCGGACAGCCACAATGAGCAGTTCTTC

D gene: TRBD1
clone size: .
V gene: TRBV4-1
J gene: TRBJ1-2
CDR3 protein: CASSQVNRGGGYTF
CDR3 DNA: TGCGCCAGCAGCCAAGTCAACAGGGGCGGTGGCTACACCTTC

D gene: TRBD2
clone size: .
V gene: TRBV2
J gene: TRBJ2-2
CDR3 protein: CASSEGREGGTGELFF
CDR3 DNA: TGTGCCAGCAGTGAGGGGCGGGAGGGCGGCACCGGGGAGCTGTTTTTT

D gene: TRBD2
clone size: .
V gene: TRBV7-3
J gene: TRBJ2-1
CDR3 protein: CASSLKLAGGPGSYNEQFF
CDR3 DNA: TGTGCCAGCAGCTTAAAACTAGCGGGAGGGCCAGGGTCCTACAATGAGCAGTTCTTC

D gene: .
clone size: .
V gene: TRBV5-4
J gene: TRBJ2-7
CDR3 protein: CASREDSIYEQYF
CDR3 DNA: TGCGCCAGCAGAGAGGACTCCATCTACGAGCAGTACTTC

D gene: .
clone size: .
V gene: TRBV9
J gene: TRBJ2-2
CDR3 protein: CASTPFTIGELFF
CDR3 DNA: TGTGCCAGCACCCCATTTACGATCGGGGAGCTGTTTTTT

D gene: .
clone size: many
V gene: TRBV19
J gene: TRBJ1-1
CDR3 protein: CASSIDGSLNTEAFF
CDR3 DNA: TGTGCCAGTAGTATAGACGGAAGCCTGAACACTGAAGCTTTCTTT

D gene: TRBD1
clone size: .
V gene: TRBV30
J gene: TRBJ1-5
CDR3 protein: CAWSRSGQVYNQPQHF
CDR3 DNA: TGTGCCTGGAGCCGATCGGGACAGGTATACAATCAGCCCCAGCATTTT

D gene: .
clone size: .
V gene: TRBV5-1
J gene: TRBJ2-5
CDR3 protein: CASGQGAGETQYF
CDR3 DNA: TGCGCCAGCGGTCAAGGCGCGGGGGAGACCCAGTACTTC

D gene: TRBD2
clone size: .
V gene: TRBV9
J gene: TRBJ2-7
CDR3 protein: CASSNSGRASEQYF
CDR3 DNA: TGTGCCAGCAGCAACAGCGGGAGGGCAAGCGAGCAGTACTTC